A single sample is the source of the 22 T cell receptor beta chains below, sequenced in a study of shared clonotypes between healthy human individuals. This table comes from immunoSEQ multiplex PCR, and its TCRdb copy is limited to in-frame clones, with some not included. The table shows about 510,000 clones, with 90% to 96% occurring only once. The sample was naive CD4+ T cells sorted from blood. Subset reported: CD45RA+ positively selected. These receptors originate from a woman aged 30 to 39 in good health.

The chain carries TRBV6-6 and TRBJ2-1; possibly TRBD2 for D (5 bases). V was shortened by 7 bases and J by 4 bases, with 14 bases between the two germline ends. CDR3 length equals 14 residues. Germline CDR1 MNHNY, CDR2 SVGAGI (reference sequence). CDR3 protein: CASIEGSGYNEQFF. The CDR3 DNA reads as TGTGCCAGCATCGAGGGATCGGGTTACAATGAGCAGTTCTTC.

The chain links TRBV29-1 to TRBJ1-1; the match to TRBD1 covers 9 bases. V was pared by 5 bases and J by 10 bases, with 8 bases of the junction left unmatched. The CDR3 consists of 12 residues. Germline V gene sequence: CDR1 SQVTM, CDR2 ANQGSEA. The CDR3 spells CSVRTGTGRAFF. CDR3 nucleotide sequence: TGCAGCGTTCGAACCGGGACAGGGAGAGCTTTCTTT.

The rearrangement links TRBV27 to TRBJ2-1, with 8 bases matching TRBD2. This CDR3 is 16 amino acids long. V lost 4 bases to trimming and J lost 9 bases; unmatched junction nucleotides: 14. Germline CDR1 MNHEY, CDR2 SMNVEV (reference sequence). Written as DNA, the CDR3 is TGTGCCAGCAGTTCTCCCGGGACTAGATCCCTAAGTGAGCAGTTCTTC. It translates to CASSSPGTRSLSEQFF.

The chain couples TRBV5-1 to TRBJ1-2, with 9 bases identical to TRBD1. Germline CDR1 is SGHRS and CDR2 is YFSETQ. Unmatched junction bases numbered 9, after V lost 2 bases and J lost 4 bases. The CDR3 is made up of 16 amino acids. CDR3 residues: CASSFLGQGGTYGYTF. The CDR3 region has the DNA TGCGCCAGCAGCTTTCTGGGACAGGGAGGTACCTATGGCTACACCTTC.

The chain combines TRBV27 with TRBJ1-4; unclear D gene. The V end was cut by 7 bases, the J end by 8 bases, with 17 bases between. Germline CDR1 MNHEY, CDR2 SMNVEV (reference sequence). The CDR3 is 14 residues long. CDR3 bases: TGTGCCAGCAAAAGGAAGGGCGGCGGCGAAAAACTGTTTTTT. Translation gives CASKRKGGGEKLFF.

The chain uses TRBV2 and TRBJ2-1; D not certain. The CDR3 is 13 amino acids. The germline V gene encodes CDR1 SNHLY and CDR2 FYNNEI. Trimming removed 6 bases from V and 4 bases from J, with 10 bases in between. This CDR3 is CASSPGPYNEQFF. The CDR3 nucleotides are TGTGCCAGCAGCCCCGGGCCTTACAATGAGCAGTTCTTC.

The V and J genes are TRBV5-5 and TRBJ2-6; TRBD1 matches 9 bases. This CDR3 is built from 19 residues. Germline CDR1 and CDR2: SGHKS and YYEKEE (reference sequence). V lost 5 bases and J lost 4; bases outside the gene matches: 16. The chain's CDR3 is CASSPGYGTGSSGANVLTF. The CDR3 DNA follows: TGTGCCAGCAGTCCAGGATACGGGACAGGGTCGAGCGGGGCCAACGTCCTGACTTTC.

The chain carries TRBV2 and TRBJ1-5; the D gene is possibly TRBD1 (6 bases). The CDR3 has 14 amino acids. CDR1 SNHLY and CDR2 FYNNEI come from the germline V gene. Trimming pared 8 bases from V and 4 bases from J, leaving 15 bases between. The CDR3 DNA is TGTGCCAGCCGCCGGGACACGAAGAATCAGCCCCAGCATTTT. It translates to CASRRDTKNQPQHF.

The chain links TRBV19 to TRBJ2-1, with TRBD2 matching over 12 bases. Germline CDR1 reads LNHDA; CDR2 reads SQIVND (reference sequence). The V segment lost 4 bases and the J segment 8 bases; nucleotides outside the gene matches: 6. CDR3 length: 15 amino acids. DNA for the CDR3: TGTGCCAGTAGTACCCGGACTAGCGGGACCGATGAGCAGTTCTTC. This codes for CASSTRTSGTDEQFF.

The CDR3 DNA follows: TGTGCCAGCAGTGAAAGGGGTTCTGGGGCCAACGTCCTGACTTTC. This translates into CASSERGSGANVLTF. The chain couples TRBV6-1 to TRBJ2-6; TRBD1 might be the D (5 bases). This CDR3 region has 15 residues. Looked up from germline, CDR1 is MNHNS and CDR2 is SASEGT. The V gene lost 2 bases and the J gene lost 1 base, with 6 bases spanning the gap.

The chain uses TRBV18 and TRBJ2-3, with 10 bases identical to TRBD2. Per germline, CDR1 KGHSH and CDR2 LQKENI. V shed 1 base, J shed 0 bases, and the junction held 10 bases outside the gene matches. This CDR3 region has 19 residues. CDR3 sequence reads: CASSPQNLAGVVSTDTQYF. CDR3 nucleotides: TGTGCCAGCTCACCACAAAACCTAGCGGGAGTGGTAAGCACAGATACGCAGTATTTT. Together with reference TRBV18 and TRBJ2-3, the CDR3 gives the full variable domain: NAGVMQNPRHLVRRRGQEARLRCSPMKGHSHVYWYRQLPEEGLKFMVYLQKENIIDESGMPKERFSAEFPKEGPSILRIQQVVRGDSAAYFCASSPQNLAGVVSTDTQYFGPGTRLTVL.

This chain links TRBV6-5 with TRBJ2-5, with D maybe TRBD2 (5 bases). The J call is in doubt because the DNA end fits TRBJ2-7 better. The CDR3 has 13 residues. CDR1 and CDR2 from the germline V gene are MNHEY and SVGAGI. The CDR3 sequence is CASSLDFEGEQYF. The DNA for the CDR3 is TGTGCCAGCAGTTTGGACTTCGAGGGCGAGCAGTACTTC.

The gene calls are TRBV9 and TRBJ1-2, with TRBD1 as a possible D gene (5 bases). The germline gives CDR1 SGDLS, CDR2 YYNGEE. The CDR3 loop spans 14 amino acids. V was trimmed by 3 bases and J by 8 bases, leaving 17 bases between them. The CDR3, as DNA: TGTGCCAGCAGCGGGCAGGGTAGGGAATACGGCTACACCTTC. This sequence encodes CASSGQGREYGYTF.

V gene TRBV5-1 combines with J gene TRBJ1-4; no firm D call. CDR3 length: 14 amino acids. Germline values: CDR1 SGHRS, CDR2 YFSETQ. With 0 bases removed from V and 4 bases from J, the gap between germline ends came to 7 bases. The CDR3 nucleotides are TGCGCCAGCAGCTTGGGGCACAGTAATGAAAAACTGTTTTTT. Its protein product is CASSLGHSNEKLFF.

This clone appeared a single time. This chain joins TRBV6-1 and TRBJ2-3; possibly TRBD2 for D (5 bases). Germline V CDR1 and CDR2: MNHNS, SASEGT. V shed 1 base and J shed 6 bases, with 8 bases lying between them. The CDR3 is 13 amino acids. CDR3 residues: CASSEGGLDTQYF. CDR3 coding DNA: TGTGCCAGCAGTGAAGGAGGACTGGATACGCAGTATTTT.

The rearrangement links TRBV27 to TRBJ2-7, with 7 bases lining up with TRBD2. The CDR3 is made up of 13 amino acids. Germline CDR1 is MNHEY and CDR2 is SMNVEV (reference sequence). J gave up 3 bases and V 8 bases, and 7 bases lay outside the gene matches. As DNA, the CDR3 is TGTGCCAGCCGATTAGCGGGCAGCTACGAGCAGTACTTC. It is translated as CASRLAGSYEQYF.

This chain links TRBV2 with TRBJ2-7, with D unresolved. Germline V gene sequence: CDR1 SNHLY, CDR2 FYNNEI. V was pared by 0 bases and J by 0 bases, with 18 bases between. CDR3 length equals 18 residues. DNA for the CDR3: TGTGCCAGCAGTGAAGCGCTCGCCTTCAACCCCAGCTCCTACGAGCAGTACTTC. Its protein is CASSEALAFNPSSYEQYF.

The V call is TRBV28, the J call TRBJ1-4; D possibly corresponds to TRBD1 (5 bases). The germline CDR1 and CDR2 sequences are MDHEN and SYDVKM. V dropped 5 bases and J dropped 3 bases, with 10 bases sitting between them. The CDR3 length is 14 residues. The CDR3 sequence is CASSPSGPNEKLFF. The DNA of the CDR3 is TGTGCCAGCAGTCCATCGGGACCTAATGAAAAACTGTTTTTT.

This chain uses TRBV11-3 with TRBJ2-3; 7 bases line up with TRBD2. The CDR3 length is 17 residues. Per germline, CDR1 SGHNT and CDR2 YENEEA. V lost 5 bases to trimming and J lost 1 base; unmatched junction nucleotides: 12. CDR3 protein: CASSHDAGAPCTDTQYF. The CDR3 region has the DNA TGTGCCAGCAGCCATGATGCGGGAGCGCCCTGCACAGATACGCAGTATTTT. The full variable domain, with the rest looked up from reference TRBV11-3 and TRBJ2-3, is EAGVVQSPRYKIIEKKQPVAFWCNPISGHNTLYWYLQNLGQGPELLIRYENEEAVDDSQLPKDRFSAERLKGVDSTLKIQPAELGDSAVYLCASSHDAGAPCTDTQYFGPGTRLTVL.

This CDR3 reads CASSETGRKRANEKLFF. In DNA, the CDR3 is TGTGCCAGCAGTGAAACAGGGCGGAAACGTGCTAATGAAAAACTGTTTTTT. The chain uses TRBV25-1 and TRBJ1-4; a possible D gene is TRBD1 (6 bases). Per germline, CDR1 MGHDK and CDR2 SYGVNS. The CDR3 extends over 17 amino acids. V lost 2 bases to trimming and J lost 3 bases, with 16 bases between them. Variable domain in full (rest from reference TRBV25-1 and TRBJ1-4): EADIYQTPRYLVIGTGKKITLECSQTMGHDKMYWYQQDPGMELHLIHYSYGVNSTEKGDLSSESTVSRIRTEHFPLTLESARPSHTSQYLCASSETGRKRANEKLFFGSGTQLSVL.

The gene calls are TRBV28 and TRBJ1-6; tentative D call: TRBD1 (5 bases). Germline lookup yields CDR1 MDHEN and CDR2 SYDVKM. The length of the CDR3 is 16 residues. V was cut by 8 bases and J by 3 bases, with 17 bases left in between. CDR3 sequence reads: CASGQPDGFYNSPLHF. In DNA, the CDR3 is TGTGCCAGCGGACAACCCGACGGATTCTATAATTCACCCCTCCACTTT.

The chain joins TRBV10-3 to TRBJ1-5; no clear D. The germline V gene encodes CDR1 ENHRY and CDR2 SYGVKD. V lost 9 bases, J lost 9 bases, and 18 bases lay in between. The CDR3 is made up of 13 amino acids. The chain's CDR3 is CAMADTTFGPQHF. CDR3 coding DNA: TGTGCCATGGCTGACACGACCTTTGGGCCCCAGCATTTT.